Listed below are T cell receptor beta chains from one sample, sequenced in a study of T cell responses to AZD1222 COVID-19 vaccine. Clones were read by immunoSEQ multiplex PCR, and TCRdb kept only the in-frame ones, dropping some. The sample carries 150,000 to 180,000 clones, 90% recorded once. Source: peripheral blood, taken on day 0 of AZD1222 vaccination. All receptors come from an adult in good health. The CDR3 runs from the conserved cysteine through the conserved F or W. The order of the fields is V gene, CDR3 length, D gene, clone size, J gene, CDR3 protein, CDR3 DNA. A D gene is named only where the DNA matches it firmly. Not all rows give a size; the values are once, few, many and, for expanded clones, a class.

v_gene: TRBV18; len: 17; d_gene: NA; abundance: NA; j_gene: TRBJ1-3; CDR3aa: CASSPPPGGLSGNTIYF; CDR3nt: TGTGCCAGCTCACCCCCGCCCGGGGGCCTCTCTGGAAACACCATATATTTT
v_gene: TRBV7-9; len: 11; d_gene: NA; abundance: NA; j_gene: TRBJ1-2; CDR3aa: CASSYDRFYTF; CDR3nt: TGTGCCAGCAGCTACGACAGATTCTACACCTTC
v_gene: TRBV7-8; len: 15; d_gene: NA; abundance: NA; j_gene: TRBJ2-5; CDR3aa: CASSLNAGPGETQYF; CDR3nt: TGTGCCAGCAGCCTGAACGCGGGCCCGGGGGAGACCCAGTACTTC
v_gene: TRBV7-4; len: 18; d_gene: TRBD2; abundance: NA; j_gene: TRBJ2-1; CDR3aa: CASSRRCSGRAYWNEQFF; CDR3nt: TGTGCCAGCAGCCGCCGGTGCAGCGGGAGGGCCTATTGGAATGAGCAGTTCTTC
v_gene: TRBV5-4; len: 12; d_gene: NA; abundance: NA; j_gene: TRBJ2-5; CDR3aa: CASSFPSETQYF; CDR3nt: TGTGCCAGCAGCTTTCCAAGCGAGACCCAGTACTTC
v_gene: TRBV6-2/TRBV6-3; len: 13; d_gene: NA; abundance: NA; j_gene: TRBJ2-3; CDR3aa: CASSYDGTGGQYF; CDR3nt: TGTGCCAGCAGTTACGATGGGACCGGTGGGCAGTATTTT
v_gene: TRBV12-3/TRBV12-4; len: 12; d_gene: NA; abundance: NA; j_gene: TRBJ1-1; CDR3aa: CASRITATEAFF; CDR3nt: TGTGCCAGCAGGATCACAGCCACTGAAGCTTTCTTT
v_gene: TRBV12-3/TRBV12-4; len: 13; d_gene: NA; abundance: NA; j_gene: TRBJ1-5; CDR3aa: CASSLGEGQPQHF; CDR3nt: TGTGCCAGCAGTTTAGGAGAAGGTCAGCCCCAGCATTTT
v_gene: TRBV6-5; len: 12; d_gene: NA; abundance: NA; j_gene: TRBJ2-5; CDR3aa: CASSYSGETQYF; CDR3nt: TGTGCCAGCAGTTACTCTGGGGAGACCCAGTACTTC
v_gene: TRBV6-1; len: 15; d_gene: TRBD2; abundance: few; j_gene: TRBJ2-3; CDR3aa: CASSEASGSTDTQYF; CDR3nt: TGTGCCAGCAGTGAAGCTAGCGGGAGCACAGATACGCAGTATTTT
v_gene: TRBV5-4; len: 15; d_gene: TRBD2; abundance: NA; j_gene: TRBJ2-3; CDR3aa: CASSLGRAGTDTQYF; CDR3nt: TGTGCCAGCAGCCTGGGGAGGGCCGGCACAGATACGCAGTATTTT
v_gene: TRBV7-9; len: 17; d_gene: TRBD1; abundance: NA; j_gene: TRBJ2-2; CDR3aa: CASSLLRGGVNTGELFF; CDR3nt: TGTGCCAGCAGCTTATTGAGAGGGGGCGTTAACACCGGGGAGCTGTTTTTT
v_gene: TRBV7-2; len: 14; d_gene: NA; abundance: NA; j_gene: TRBJ2-1; CDR3aa: CASSLGSPYNEQFF; CDR3nt: TGTGCCAGCAGCTTAGGTAGCCCCTACAATGAGCAGTTCTTC
v_gene: TRBV29-1; len: 12; d_gene: NA; abundance: NA; j_gene: TRBJ1-2; CDR3aa: CSARLGSEGYTF; CDR3nt: TGCAGCGCCAGGCTGGGAAGTGAAGGCTACACCTTC
v_gene: TRBV7-2; len: 14; d_gene: NA; abundance: NA; j_gene: TRBJ2-7; CDR3aa: CASSLGTVIYEQYF; CDR3nt: TGTGCCAGCAGCTTAGGAACAGTGATCTACGAGCAGTACTTC
v_gene: TRBV11-2; len: 15; d_gene: NA; abundance: NA; j_gene: TRBJ1-1; CDR3aa: CASSLVATLNTEAFF; CDR3nt: TGTGCCAGCAGCTTAGTAGCGACATTGAACACTGAAGCTTTCTTT
v_gene: TRBV28; len: 11; d_gene: TRBD2; abundance: NA; j_gene: TRBJ2-1; CDR3aa: CASSPSGGVFF; CDR3nt: TGTGCCAGCAGCCCAAGCGGGGGGGTCTTCTTC